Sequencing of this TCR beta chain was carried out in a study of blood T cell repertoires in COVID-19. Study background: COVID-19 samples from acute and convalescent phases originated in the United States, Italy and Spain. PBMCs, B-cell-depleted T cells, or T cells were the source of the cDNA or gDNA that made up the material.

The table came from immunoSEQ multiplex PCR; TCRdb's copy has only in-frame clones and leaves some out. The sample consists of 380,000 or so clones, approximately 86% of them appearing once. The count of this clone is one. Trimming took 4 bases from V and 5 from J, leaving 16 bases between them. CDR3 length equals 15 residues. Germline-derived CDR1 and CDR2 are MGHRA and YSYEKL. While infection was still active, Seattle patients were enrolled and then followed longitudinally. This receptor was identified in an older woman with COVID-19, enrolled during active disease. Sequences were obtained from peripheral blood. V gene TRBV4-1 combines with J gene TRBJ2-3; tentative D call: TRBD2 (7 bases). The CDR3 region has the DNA TGCGCCAGCAGCCCCCTAACGGGGGGCCGAGATACGCAGTATTTT. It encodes CASSPLTGGRDTQYF.